A single T cell receptor (beta chain) is shown here with its context. This clonotype occurred a few times. Its cognate antigen has yet to be identified. The record has no base qualities; no much larger clone is one base away. The data originate from a study of CD8 T cells in ankylosing spondylitis (dated 2017 in TCRdb). Notes on the research overall: The study set out to find disease-linked TCR variants by profiling T cell receptor beta repertoires in ankylosing spondylitis patients and healthy donors. The whole study cohort included over 85 healthy donors and 25 ankylosing spondylitis patients. Peripheral blood samples were taken, and synovial fluid was additionally collected from ankylosing spondylitis patients. The paper's findings and limits, for the study overall: Blood from ankylosing spondylitis patients appeared to be characterized by a TCR beta motif composed of under ten highly homologous amino acid variants. The disease-linked clones were reported to be significantly enriched in matched synovial fluid samples from ankylosing spondylitis patients. Some TCR beta motif variants had previously been reported in synovial fluid and blood of reactive arthritis patients, which suggested common disease-initiation mechanisms. The disease-linked clones showed a CD8+ phenotype and occurred at relatively low frequencies in peripheral blood.

These reads were obtained on an Illumina HiSeq 2500. Quantitative 5'-RACE with molecular barcodes was the method used to prepare the TCR beta libraries. The published analysis was carried out like this. Disease-linked TCR variants were identified with a new computational method built on a probabilistic model of VDJ rearrangement. Using fastp trimming at Q25 and MiXCR clonotype assembly, TCRdb reanalyzed the public sequencing data and kept in-frame beta chains. Rows merge per CDR3 protein into single entries with the most common DNA and genes. The V and J calls reflect TCRdb's pipeline rather than the authors' work. The sample table contains more than 650,000 distinct CDR3 sequences; only one count was recorded for 10% to 15% of them. Of the sample, approximately 0.51% is held by the ten largest clones. V loses 1 base, J loses 2 bases, and the germline ends lie 15 bases apart. Reading the germline V gene (reference sequence) gives CDR1 DFQATT and CDR2 SNEGSKA. Inclusive of the bounding cysteine and phenylalanine, the CDR3 is 15 residues long. Of all the DNA, just the CDR3 is kept, 45 bases in frame from base 1.

Sample: blood, either unsorted or a sorted T cell fraction (not recorded which). Here the chain combines TRBV20-1 and TRBJ2-7; perhaps TRBD1 is the D gene, with 5 bases matching. The source of this sequence is a male donor with ankylosing spondylitis. DNA sequence: TGCAGTGCTAGAGTCCCTAGGACAAAGACCTACGAGCAGTACTTC. It is translated as CSARVPRTKTYEQYF.